This T cell receptor (beta chain) is from a study of CD8 T cells in ankylosing spondylitis. Quantitative 5'-RACE was performed with molecular barcodes, and it yielded the TCR beta libraries. TCRdb re-analysed the 5' RACE reads in MiXCR, keeping a single row per CDR3 protein. The sample comprises roughly 130,000 distinct CDR3 sequences, roughly 13% of which are singletons, and 2.5% to 3% rests with the top ten. With 0 bases removed from V and 9 bases from J, the gap between germline ends came to 6 bases. Germline values: CDR1 ENHRY, CDR2 SYGVKD. CDR3 length equals 13 residues. This clonotype was sampled from a female donor with ankylosing spondylitis or in good health (not recorded which). The chain links TRBV10-3 to TRBJ1-6; D gene unclear. The sequencing input was blood, either unsorted or a sorted T cell fraction (not recorded which). CDR3 in DNA: TGTGCCATCAGTGAGTCGACCGGTTCACCCCTCCACTTT. Translation gives CAISESTGSPLHF.